The source of this TCR beta chain is a study of blood T cell repertoires in COVID-19. The germline CDR1 and CDR2 sequences are SGHTA and FQGNSA. This CDR3 comprises 13 residues. V shed 1 base and J shed 5 bases, with 6 bases lying between them. The repertoire was sequenced with immunoSEQ multiplex PCR; TCRdb's copy has only in-frame clones and lacks some. The repertoire has fewer than 50,000 clones, over 80% of them found once; the top ten carry roughly 5%. Material: peripheral blood. V and J are TRBV7-2 and TRBJ2-1; D unclear. The receptor's source is a man between 50 and 59 years old with active COVID-19. Here the CDR3 reads CASSLDSNNEQFF. In DNA, the CDR3 is TGTGCCAGCAGCTTAGACAGCAACAATGAGCAGTTCTTC.